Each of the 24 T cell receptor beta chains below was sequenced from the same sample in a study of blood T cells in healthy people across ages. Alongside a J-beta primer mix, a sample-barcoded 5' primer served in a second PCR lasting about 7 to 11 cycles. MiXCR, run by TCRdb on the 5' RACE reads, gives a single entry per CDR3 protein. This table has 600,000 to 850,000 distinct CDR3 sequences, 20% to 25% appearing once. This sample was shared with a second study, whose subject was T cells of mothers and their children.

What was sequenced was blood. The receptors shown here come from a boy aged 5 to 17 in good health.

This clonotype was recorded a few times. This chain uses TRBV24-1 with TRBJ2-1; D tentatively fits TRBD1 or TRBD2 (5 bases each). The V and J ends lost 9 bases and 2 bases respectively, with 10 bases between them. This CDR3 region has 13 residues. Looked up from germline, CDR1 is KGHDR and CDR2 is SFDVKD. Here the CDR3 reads CATQGEAYNEQFF. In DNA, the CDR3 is TGTGCCACCCAGGGAGAAGCCTACAATGAGCAGTTCTTC.

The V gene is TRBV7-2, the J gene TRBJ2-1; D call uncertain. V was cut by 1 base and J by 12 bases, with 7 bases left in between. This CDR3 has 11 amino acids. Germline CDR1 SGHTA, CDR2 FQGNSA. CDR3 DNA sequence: TGTGCCAGCAGCTTAGGCTTAGTGCAGTTCTTC. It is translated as CASSLGLVQFF. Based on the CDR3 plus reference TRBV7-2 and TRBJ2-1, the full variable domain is GAGVSQSPSNKVTEKGKDVELRCDPISGHTALYWYRQSLGQGLEFLIYFQGNSAPDKSGLPSDRFSAERTGGSVSTLTIQRTQQEDSAVYLCASSLGLVQFFGPGTRLTVL.

The CDR3 reads CASSLYRGGGVSGNTIYF. DNA of the CDR3: TGTGCCAGCAGTTTATATAGAGGTGGAGGGGTTTCTGGAAACACCATATATTTT. The gene calls are TRBV28 and TRBJ1-3; the D gene is possibly TRBD1 (5 bases). This CDR3 has 18 amino acids. CDR1 is MDHEN and CDR2 is SYDVKM in the germline V gene. Trimming left V 1 base short and J 1 base short, with 17 bases between. Full variable domain (outside the CDR3, taken from reference TRBV28 and TRBJ1-3): DVKVTQSSRYLVKRTGEKVFLECVQDMDHENMFWYRQDPGLGLRLIYFSYDVKMKEKGDIPEGYSVSREKKERFSLILESASTNQTSMYLCASSLYRGGGVSGNTIYFGEGSWLTVV.

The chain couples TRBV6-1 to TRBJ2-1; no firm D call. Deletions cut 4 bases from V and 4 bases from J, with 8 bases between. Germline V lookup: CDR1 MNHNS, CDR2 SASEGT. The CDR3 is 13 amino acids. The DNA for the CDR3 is TGTGCCAGCAGTGGGGTTGCGTACAATGAGCAGTTCTTC. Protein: CASSGVAYNEQFF.

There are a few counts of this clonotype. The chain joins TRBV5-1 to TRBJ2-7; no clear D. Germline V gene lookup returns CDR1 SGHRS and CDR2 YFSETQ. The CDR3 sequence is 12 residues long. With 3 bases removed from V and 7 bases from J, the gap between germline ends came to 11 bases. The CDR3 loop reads CASSYRPDEQYF. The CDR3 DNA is TGCGCCAGCAGCTACCGTCCGGATGAGCAGTACTTC.

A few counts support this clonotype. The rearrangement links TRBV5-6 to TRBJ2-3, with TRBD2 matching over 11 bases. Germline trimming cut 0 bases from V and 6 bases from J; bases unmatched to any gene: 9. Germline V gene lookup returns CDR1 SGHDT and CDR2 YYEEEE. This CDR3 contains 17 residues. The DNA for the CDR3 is TGTGCCAGCAGCTTGGTGTGGACTAGCGGGTTCGGGGATACGCAGTATTTT. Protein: CASSLVWTSGFGDTQYF.

The CDR3 nucleotides are TGCGCCAGCAGCCAAGATGCAGCGGGGGGTACCCAAGAGACCCAGTACTTC. Protein: CASSQDAAGGTQETQYF. The chain recombines TRBV4-3 with TRBJ2-5, with TRBD2 matching 9 bases. V was pared by 0 bases and J by 1 base, with 6 bases of the junction left unmatched. The CDR3 totals 17 residues. The germline CDR1 and CDR2 sequences are LGHNA and YSLEER.

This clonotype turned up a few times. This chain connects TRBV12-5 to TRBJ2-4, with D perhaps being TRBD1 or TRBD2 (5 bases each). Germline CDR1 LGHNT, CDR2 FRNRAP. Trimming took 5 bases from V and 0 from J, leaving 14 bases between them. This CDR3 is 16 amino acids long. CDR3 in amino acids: CASGPPGTVAKNIQYF. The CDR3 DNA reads TGTGCTAGTGGTCCCCCCGGGACGGTAGCCAAAAACATTCAGTACTTC.

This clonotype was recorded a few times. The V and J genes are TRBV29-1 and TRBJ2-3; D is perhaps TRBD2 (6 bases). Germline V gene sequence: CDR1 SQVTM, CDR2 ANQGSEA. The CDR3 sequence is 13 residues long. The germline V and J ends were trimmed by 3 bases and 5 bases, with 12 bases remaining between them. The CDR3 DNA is TGCAGCGTTGAGGTTAGCGGCAAAGATACGCAGTATTTT. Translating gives CSVEVSGKDTQYF.

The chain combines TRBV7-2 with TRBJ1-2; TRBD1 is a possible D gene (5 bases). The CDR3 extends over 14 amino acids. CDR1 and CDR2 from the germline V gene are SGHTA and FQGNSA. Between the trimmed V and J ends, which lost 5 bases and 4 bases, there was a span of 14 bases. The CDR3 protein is CASSPLTDPYGYTF. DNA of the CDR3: TGTGCCAGCAGCCCCCTGACAGACCCCTATGGCTACACCTTC.

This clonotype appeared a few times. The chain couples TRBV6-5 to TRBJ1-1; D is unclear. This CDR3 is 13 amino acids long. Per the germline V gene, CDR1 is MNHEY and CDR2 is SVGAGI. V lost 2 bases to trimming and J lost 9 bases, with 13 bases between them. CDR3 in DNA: TGTGCCAGCAGTTACAGCGATTCGTCCCAAGCTTTCTTT. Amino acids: CASSYSDSSQAFF.

The DNA for the CDR3 is TGCGCCAGCAGGCCGAACAGGGGATTCACAGATACGCAGTATTTT. Translating it yields CASRPNRGFTDTQYF. This rearrangement joins TRBV5-1 to TRBJ2-3; 7 bases agree with TRBD1. The CDR3 loop spans 15 amino acids. After removal of 5 bases from V and 2 bases from J, the junction contained 8 bases not matched to a gene. From germline, CDR1 is SGHRS and CDR2 YFSETQ.

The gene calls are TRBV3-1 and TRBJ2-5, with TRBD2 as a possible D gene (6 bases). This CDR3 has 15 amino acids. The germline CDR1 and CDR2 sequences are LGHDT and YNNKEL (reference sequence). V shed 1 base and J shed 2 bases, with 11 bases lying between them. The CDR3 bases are TGTGCCAGCAGCCAAGTTCCCCGGGGGCAAGAGACCCAGTACTTC. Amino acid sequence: CASSQVPRGQETQYF.

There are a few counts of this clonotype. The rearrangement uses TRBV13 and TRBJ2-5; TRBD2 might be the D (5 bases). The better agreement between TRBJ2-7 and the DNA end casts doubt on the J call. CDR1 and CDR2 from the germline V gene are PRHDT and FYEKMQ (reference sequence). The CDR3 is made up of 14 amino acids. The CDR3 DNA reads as TGTGCCAGCAGCTTAGGGAAGGGAGTCTACGAGCAGTACTTC. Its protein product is CASSLGKGVYEQYF.

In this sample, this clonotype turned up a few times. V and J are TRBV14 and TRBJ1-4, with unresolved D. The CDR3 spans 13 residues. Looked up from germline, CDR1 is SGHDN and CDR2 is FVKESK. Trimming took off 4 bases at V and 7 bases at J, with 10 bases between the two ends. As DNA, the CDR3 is TGTGCCAGCAGCCCGGGTATCGGTGAAAAACTGTTTTTT. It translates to CASSPGIGEKLFF.

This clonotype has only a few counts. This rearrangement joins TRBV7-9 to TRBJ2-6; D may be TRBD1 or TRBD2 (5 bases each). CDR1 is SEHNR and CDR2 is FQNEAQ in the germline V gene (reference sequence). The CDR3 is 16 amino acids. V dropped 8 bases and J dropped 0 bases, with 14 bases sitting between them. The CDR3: CASDWDVNSGANVLTF. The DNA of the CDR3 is TGTGCCAGCGACTGGGACGTTAACTCTGGGGCCAACGTCCTGACTTTC.

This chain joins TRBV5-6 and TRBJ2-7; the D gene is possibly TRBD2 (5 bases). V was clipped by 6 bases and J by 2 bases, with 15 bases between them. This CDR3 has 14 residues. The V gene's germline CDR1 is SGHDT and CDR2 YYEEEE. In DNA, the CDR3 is TGTGCCAGCAAAGAAGGACTGGCGACCTACGAGCAGTACTTC. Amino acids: CASKEGLATYEQYF.

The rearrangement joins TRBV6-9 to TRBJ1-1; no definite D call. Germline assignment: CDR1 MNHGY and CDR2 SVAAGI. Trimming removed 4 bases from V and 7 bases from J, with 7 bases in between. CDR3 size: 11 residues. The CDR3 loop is CASSWRVEAFF. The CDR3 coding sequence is TGTGCCAGCAGTTGGAGGGTTGAAGCTTTCTTT.

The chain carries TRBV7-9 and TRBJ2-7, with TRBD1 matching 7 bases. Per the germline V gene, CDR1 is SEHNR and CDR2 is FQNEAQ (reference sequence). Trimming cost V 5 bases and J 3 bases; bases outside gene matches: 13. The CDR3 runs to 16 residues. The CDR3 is CASSPGDRAPDYEQYF. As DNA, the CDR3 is TGTGCCAGCAGCCCCGGAGACAGGGCCCCTGACTACGAGCAGTACTTC.

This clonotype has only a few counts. In DNA, the CDR3 is TGCAGCGTTCGGGCGGACGAGCAGCAGTACTTC. Translated, it gives CSVRADEQQYF. The gene calls are TRBV29-1 and TRBJ2-1, with unresolved D. The assigned J gene may be wrong: the sequence end matches TRBJ2-7 better. The CDR3 spans 11 residues. The germline V gene has CDR1 SQVTM and CDR2 ANQGSEA.

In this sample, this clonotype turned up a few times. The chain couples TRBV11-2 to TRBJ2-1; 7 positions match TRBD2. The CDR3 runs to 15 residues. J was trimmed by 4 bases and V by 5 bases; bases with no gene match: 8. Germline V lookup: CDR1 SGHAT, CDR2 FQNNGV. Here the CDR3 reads CASSLEWGGYNEQFF. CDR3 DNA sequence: TGTGCCAGCAGCCTCGAATGGGGGGGTTACAATGAGCAGTTCTTC.

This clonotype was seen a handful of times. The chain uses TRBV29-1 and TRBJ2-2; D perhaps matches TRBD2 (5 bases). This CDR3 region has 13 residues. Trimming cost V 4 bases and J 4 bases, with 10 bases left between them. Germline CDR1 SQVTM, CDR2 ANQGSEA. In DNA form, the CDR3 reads TGCAGCGTTGCCGGGGTCGGCACCGGGGAGCTGTTTTTT. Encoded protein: CSVAGVGTGELFF.

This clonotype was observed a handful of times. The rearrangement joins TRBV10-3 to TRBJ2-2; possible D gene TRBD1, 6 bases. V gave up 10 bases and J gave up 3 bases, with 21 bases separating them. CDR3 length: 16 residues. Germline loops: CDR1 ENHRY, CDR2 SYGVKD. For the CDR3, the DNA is TGTGCCACGGCTTCAGGGGCTTTTCCGGACACCGGGGAGCTGTTTTTT. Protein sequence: CATASGAFPDTGELFF.

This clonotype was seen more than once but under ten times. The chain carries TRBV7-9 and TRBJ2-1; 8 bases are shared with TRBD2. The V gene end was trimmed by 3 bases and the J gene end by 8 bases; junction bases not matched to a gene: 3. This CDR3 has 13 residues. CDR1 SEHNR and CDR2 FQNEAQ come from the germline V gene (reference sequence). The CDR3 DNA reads TGTGCCAGCAGCTTGAAACTAGCGGATGAGCAGTTCTTC. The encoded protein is CASSLKLADEQFF.